This T cell receptor (beta chain) was sequenced during a study of Graves' ophthalmopathy and Graves' hyperthyroidism. The TCR beta CDR3 regions underwent amplification from RNA transcripts. Second-round multiplex PCR came after first-round RT-PCR with HTBI primers. TCRdb passed the multiplex PCR reads through MiXCR, listing each CDR3 protein once. Seen here are more than 1,000,000 distinct CDR3 sequences, roughly two fifths observed once, and the top ten hold around 10%. The CDR3 is made up of 13 amino acids. Germline values: CDR1 SNHLY, CDR2 FYNNEI. V was shortened by 5 bases and J by 2 bases, with 9 bases between the two germline ends. This clonotype showed up just a few times.

The specimen sequenced was peripheral blood or thyroid tissue (not recorded which). The sequence was obtained from an adult man with Graves' hyperthyroidism. The V and J genes are TRBV2 and TRBJ1-2, with D perhaps matching TRBD1 (6 bases). CDR3 nucleotide sequence: TGTGCCAGCAGTAGACAGGCGAACTATGGCTACACCTTC. Protein product: CASSRQANYGYTF. Filled out from reference TRBV2 and TRBJ1-2, the complete variable domain reads EPEVTQTPSHQVTQMGQEVILRCVPISNHLYFYWYRQILGQKVEFLVSFYNNEISEKSEIFDDQFSVERPDGSNFTLKIRSTKLEDSAMYFCASSRQANYGYTFGSGTRLTVV.